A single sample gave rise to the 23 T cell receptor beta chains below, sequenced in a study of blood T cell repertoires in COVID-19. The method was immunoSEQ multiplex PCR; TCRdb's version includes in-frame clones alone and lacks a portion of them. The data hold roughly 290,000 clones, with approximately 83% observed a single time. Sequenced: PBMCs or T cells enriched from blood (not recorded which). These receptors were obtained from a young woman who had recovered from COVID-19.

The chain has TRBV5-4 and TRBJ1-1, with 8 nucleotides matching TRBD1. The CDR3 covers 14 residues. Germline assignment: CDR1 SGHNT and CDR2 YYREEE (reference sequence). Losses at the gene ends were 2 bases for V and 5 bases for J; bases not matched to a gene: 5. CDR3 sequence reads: CASSFPQGATEAFF. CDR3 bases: TGTGCCAGCAGCTTTCCTCAGGGGGCGACTGAAGCTTTCTTT. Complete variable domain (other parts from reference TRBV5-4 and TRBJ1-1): ETGVTQSPTHLIKTRGQQVTLRCSSQSGHNTVSWYQQALGQGPQFIFQYYREEENGRGNFPPRFSGLQFPNYSSELNVNALELDDSALYLCASSFPQGATEAFFGQGTRLTVV.

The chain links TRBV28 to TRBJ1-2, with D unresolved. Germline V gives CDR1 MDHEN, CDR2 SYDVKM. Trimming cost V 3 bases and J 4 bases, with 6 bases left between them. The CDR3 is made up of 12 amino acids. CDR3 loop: CASSLVSYGYTF. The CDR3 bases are TGTGCCAGCAGTTTGGTCAGCTATGGCTACACCTTC.

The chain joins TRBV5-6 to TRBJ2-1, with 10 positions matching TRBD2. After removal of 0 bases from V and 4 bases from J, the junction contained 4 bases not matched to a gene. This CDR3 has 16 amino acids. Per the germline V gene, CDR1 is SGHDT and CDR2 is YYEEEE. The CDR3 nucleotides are TGTGCCAGCAGCTTGGTGGGGACTAGCGTATACAATGAGCAGTTCTTC. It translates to CASSLVGTSVYNEQFF.

The CDR3 DNA is TGTGCCAGCAGCCAATCTCGGGGTCAGCCCCAGCATTTT. As protein: CASSQSRGQPQHF. V is TRBV3-1 (or the pseudogene TRBV3-2) and J is TRBJ1-5; D is ambiguous. This CDR3 has 13 residues. Looked up from germline, CDR1 is LGHDT and CDR2 is YNNKEL (reference sequence). Trimming shortened V by 2 bases and J by 6 bases, and 8 bases separated the two germline ends.

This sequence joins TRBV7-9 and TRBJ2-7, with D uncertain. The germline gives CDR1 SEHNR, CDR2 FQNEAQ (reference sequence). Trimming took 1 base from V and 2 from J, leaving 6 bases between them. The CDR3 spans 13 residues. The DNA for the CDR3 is TGTGCCAGCAGCTTAGGCAGGACCTACGAGCAGTACTTC. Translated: CASSLGRTYEQYF.

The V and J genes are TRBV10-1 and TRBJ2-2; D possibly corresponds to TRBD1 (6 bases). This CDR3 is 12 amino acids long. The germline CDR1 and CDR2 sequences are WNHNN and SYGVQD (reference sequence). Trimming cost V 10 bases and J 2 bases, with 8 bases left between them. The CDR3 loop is CATGANTGELFF. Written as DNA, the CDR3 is TGCGCCACAGGGGCAAACACCGGGGAGCTGTTTTTT.

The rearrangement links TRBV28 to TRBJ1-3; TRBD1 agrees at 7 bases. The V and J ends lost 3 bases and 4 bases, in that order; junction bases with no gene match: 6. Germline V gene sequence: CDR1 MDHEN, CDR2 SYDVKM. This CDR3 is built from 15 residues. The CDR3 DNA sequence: TGTGCCAGCAGTTTCCGAGACAGGGTCGGAAACACCATATATTTT. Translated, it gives CASSFRDRVGNTIYF.

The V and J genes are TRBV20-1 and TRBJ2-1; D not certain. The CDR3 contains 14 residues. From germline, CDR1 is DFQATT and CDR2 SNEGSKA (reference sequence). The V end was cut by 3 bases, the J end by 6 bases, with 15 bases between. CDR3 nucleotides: TGCAGTGCTAGTTTTCCCTCTATATTCAATGAGCAGTTCTTC. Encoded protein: CSASFPSIFNEQFF.

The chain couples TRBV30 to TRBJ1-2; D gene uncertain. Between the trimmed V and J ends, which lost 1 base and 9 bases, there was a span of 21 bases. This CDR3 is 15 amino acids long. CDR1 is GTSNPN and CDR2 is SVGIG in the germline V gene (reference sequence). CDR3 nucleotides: TGTGCCTGGAGTGGAGTAACCGCGCATCGGAGTCGCTACACCTTC. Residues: CAWSGVTAHRSRYTF.

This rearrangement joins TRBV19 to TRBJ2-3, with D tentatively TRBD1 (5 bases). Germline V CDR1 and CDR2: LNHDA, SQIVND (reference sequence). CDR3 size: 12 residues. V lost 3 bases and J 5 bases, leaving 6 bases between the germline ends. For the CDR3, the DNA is TGTGCCAGTAGTATTAGGGGAGATACGCAGTATTTT. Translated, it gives CASSIRGDTQYF.

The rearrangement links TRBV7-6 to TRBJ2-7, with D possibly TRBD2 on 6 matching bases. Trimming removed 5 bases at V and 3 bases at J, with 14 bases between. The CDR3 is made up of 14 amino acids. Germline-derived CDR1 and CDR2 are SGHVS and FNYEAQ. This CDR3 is CASSVDSGFYEQYF. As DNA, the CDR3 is TGTGCCAGCAGCGTAGATAGCGGATTCTACGAGCAGTACTTC.

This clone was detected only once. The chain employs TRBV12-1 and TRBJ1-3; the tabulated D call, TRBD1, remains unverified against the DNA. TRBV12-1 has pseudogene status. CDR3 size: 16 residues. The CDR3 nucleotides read TGTGCCAGCAGCCATGGACAGGGCCACTCTGGAAACACCATATATTTT. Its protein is CASSHGQGHSGNTIYF.

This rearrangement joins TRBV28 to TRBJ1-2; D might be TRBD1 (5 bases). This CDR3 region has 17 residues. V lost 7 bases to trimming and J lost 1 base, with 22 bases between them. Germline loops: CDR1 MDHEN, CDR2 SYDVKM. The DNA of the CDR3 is TGTGCCAGCAAAGTAAACATAGGGGCCCCGCGTAACTATGGCTACACCTTC. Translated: CASKVNIGAPRNYGYTF.

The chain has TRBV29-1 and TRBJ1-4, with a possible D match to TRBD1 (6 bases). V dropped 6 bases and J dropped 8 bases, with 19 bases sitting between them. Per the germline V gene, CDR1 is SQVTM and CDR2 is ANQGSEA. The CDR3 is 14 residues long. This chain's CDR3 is CSVKTGTQGEKLFF. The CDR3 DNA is TGCAGCGTCAAAACCGGGACCCAGGGGGAAAAACTGTTTTTT.

CDR3 protein: CATGIALYNEQFF. CDR3 coding DNA: TGTGCCACCGGGATAGCGCTCTACAATGAGCAGTTCTTC. V and J are TRBV24-1 and TRBJ2-1; D might be TRBD2 (5 bases). V lost 9 bases, J lost 3 bases, and 11 bases lay in between. CDR1 is KGHDR, CDR2 SFDVKD, per germline. The length of the CDR3 is 13 residues.

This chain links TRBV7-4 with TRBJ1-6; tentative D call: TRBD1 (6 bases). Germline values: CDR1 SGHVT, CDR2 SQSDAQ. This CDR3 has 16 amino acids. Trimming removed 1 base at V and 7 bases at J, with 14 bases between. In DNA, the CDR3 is TGTGCCAGCAGCTTAGTGGTGGTGCAGGGGAATTCACCCCTCCACTTT. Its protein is CASSLVVVQGNSPLHF.

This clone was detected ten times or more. The CDR3 spells CASTWNTGELFF. The DNA of the CDR3 is TGTGCCAGCACTTGGAACACCGGGGAGCTGTTTTTT. The V call is TRBV28, the J call TRBJ2-2; D ambiguous. Germline CDR1 is MDHEN and CDR2 is SYDVKM. This CDR3 comprises 12 residues. Trimming took 7 bases from V and 1 from J, leaving 4 bases between them.

The CDR3 bases are TGTGCCAGCGAGACAGCGAACACTGGAAACACCATATATTTT. Residues: CASETANTGNTIYF. The V gene is TRBV6-5, the J gene TRBJ1-3, with a tentative D call TRBD1 (5 bases). Trimming removed 8 bases at V and 2 bases at J, with 13 bases between. Germline lookup yields CDR1 MNHEY and CDR2 SVGAGI. CDR3 size: 14 residues.

The DNA of the CDR3 is TGTGCCACCAGCCTTCGACAGGGCGGGGAGCTGTTTTTT. It specifies CATSLRQGGELFF. The rearrangement joins TRBV24-1 to TRBJ2-2; 7 nucleotides agree with TRBD1. Germline-derived CDR1 and CDR2 are KGHDR and SFDVKD. The length of the CDR3 is 13 residues. V gave up 7 bases and J gave up 7 bases; unmatched junction bases: 5.

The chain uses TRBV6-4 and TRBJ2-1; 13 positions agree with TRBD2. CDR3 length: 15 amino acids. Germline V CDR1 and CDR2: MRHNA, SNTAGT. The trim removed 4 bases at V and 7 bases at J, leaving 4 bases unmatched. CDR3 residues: CASSVTSGGANEQFF. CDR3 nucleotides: TGTGCCAGCAGTGTTACTAGCGGGGGGGCGAATGAGCAGTTCTTC.

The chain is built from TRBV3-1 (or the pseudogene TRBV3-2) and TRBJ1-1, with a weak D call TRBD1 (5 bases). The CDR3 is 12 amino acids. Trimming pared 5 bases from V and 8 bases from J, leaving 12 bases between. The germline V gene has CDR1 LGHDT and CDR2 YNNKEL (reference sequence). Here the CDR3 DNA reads TGTGCCAGCAGCTTCCTCGACAGCGAAGCTTTCTTT. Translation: CASSFLDSEAFF.

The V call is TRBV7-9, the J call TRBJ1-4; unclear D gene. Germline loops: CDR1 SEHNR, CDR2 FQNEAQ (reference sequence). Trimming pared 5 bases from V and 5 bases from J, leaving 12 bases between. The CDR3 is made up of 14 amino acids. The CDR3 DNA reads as TGTGCCAGCAGCCAAATGGGAGGCAATGAAAAACTGTTTTTT. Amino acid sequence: CASSQMGGNEKLFF.

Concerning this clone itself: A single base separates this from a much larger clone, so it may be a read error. The CDR3 bases are TGTGCCAGCAGTGCCGGGACAGGGGCCTACGAGCAGTACTTC. As protein: CASSAGTGAYEQYF. The rearrangement links TRBV25-1 to TRBJ2-7; the match to TRBD1 covers 10 bases. V gave up 4 bases and J gave up 2 bases; unmatched junction bases: 2. The CDR3 is made up of 14 amino acids. Per the germline V gene, CDR1 is MGHDK and CDR2 is SYGVNS.